The clone carrying this T cell receptor beta chain was seen at least ten times. The antigen is undetermined. 5'RACE template switching produced TCR cDNA carrying a universal primer site and UMIs. TCRdb fed the 5' RACE reads into MiXCR, producing one record per CDR3 protein. The sample shows about 310,000 distinct CDR3 sequences, around 4% of them seen only once. The data originate from a study of T cells after yellow fever vaccination. Turning to the study itself: The SMART-Seq v4 Ultra Low Input method served to prepare the low-cell-number fractions.

General observations from the study: The study re-detected most primary-vaccination clones after the booster (approximately 96% CD4, 88% CD8).

The CDR3 loop spans 15 amino acids. The germline V gene has CDR1 SEHNR and CDR2 FQNEAQ (reference sequence). V dropped 2 bases and J dropped 2 bases, with 10 bases sitting between them. The chain recombines TRBV7-9 with TRBJ2-1, with D possibly being TRBD2 (7 bases). This specimen was PBMCs, taken on the day of the yellow fever booster vaccination. This clonotype was obtained from a man aged 18 to 30 who received the YFV17D yellow fever vaccine. The CDR3 nucleotides are TGTGCCAGCAGCTTATTGCGGGGGCCCTACAATGAGCAGTTCTTC. Translated: CASSLLRGPYNEQFF.